Listed here are 32 T cell receptor beta chains from one sample, sequenced in a study of cytomegalovirus exposure and HLA in healthy donors. PCR amplification relied on 60 Vbeta primers (plus 13 Jbeta primers). Some clones are missing from TCRdb's copy, which holds only in-frame ones; the method was immunoSEQ multiplex PCR. The profile shows 110,000 or so clones, about 61% of them singletons. The sample consisted of PBMCs. The receptors were sampled from a man between 18 and 29 years old in good health and CMV-seropositive.

The chain uses TRBV27 and TRBJ2-2; D not resolved. Trimming pared 11 bases from V and 7 bases from J, leaving 8 bases between. The germline CDR1 and CDR2 sequences are MNHEY and SMNVEV (reference sequence). This CDR3 region has 10 residues. The CDR3 region is CASRVGELFF. The CDR3 coding sequence is TGTGCCTCTCGTGTCGGGGAGCTGTTTTTT.

The chain couples TRBV7-6 to TRBJ2-1, with 7 bases that match TRBD2. The CDR3 totals 15 residues. V lost 0 bases and J lost 3; bases outside the gene matches: 2. Germline CDR1 reads SGHVS; CDR2 reads FNYEAQ. The CDR3 spells CASSLAGGNYNEQFF. The CDR3 DNA follows: TGTGCCAGCAGCTTAGCGGGGGGGAACTACAATGAGCAGTTCTTC.

This chain uses TRBV6-6 with TRBJ2-5; 8 bases agree with TRBD1. Germline CDR1 MNHNY, CDR2 SVGAGI (reference sequence). This CDR3 region has 14 residues. V trimming: 0 bases; J trimming: 14 bases; junction bases outside the gene matches: 11. Here the CDR3 reads CASSYSWGQGQDYF. CDR3 sequence (DNA): TGTGCCAGCAGTTACTCCTGGGGCCAGGGACAGGATTACTTC.

The chain employs TRBV27 and TRBJ2-2, with D possibly being TRBD2 (5 bases). Germline V lookup: CDR1 MNHEY, CDR2 SMNVEV (reference sequence). The CDR3 consists of 15 residues. V lost 0 bases and J 2 bases, leaving 7 bases between the germline ends. CDR3 sequence (DNA): TGTGCCAGCAGTTTATCAGGGAGAAACACCGGGGAGCTGTTTTTT. Amino acid sequence: CASSLSGRNTGELFF.

This clone was detected only a few times. The rearrangement links TRBV29-1 to TRBJ2-1, with a possible D match to TRBD2 (7 bases). The CDR3 consists of 16 residues. V shed 4 bases and J shed 7 bases, with 23 bases lying between them. Per germline, CDR1 SQVTM and CDR2 ANQGSEA. The CDR3: CSVVRGAGVLRNEQFF. Here the CDR3 DNA reads TGCAGCGTTGTTAGGGGGGCGGGGGTGCTTCGGAATGAGCAGTTCTTC.

A few counts support this clone. In DNA, the CDR3 is TGTGCCAGCAGTGACTGGGACAAAGCCAGAAACGAGCAGTACTTC. Protein sequence: CASSDWDKARNEQYF. The chain uses TRBV25-1 and TRBJ2-7; the D gene is possibly TRBD1 (6 bases). Trimming took off 3 bases at V and 5 bases at J, with 17 bases between the two ends. CDR1 is MGHDK, CDR2 SYGVNS, per germline. The CDR3 spans 15 residues.

The rearrangement links TRBV6-1 to TRBJ2-3; 15 bases are shared with TRBD2. Per the germline V gene, CDR1 is MNHNS and CDR2 is SASEGT. The CDR3 loop spans 19 amino acids. After removal of 1 base from V and 2 bases from J, the junction contained 7 bases not matched to a gene. The CDR3 protein is CASSEDGLAGGLNTDTQYF. The DNA for the CDR3 is TGTGCCAGCAGTGAAGACGGACTAGCGGGGGGGCTTAACACAGATACGCAGTATTTT.

The chain combines TRBV2 with TRBJ2-2; possibly TRBD2 for D (5 bases). Germline assignment: CDR1 SNHLY and CDR2 FYNNEI. The CDR3 has 15 amino acids. Trimming left V 8 bases short and J 2 bases short, with 15 bases between. CDR3 sequence (DNA): TGTGCCAGCTCTAAGGACTGGTCCAACACCGGGGAGCTGTTTTTT. This translates into CASSKDWSNTGELFF. Complete variable domain (other parts from reference TRBV2 and TRBJ2-2): EPEVTQTPSHQVTQMGQEVILRCVPISNHLYFYWYRQILGQKVEFLVSFYNNEISEKSEIFDDQFSVERPDGSNFTLKIRSTKLEDSAMYFCASSKDWSNTGELFFGEGSRLTVL.

The chain links TRBV25-1 to TRBJ1-4, with D perhaps TRBD1 (6 bases). Trimming removed 2 bases at V and 6 bases at J, with 10 bases between. The CDR3 runs 14 residues. From germline, CDR1 is MGHDK and CDR2 SYGVNS. CDR3 residues: CASSETGLDEKLFF. CDR3 nucleotide sequence: TGTGCCAGCAGTGAAACAGGGTTAGATGAAAAACTGTTTTTT. Variable domain in full (rest from reference TRBV25-1 and TRBJ1-4): EADIYQTPRYLVIGTGKKITLECSQTMGHDKMYWYQQDPGMELHLIHYSYGVNSTEKGDLSSESTVSRIRTEHFPLTLESARPSHTSQYLCASSETGLDEKLFFGSGTQLSVL.

The chain couples TRBV2 to TRBJ1-4; D is unresolved. This CDR3 spans 14 amino acids. Germline CDR1 reads SNHLY; CDR2 reads FYNNEI. V was clipped by 8 bases and J by 0 bases, with 10 bases between them. The CDR3, as DNA: TGTGCCAGCGAGGCCCCCTCAACTAATGAAAAACTGTTTTTT. As protein: CASEAPSTNEKLFF.

The chain links TRBV6-1 to TRBJ1-4, with D unresolved. This CDR3 contains 13 residues. V was cut by 2 bases and J by 5 bases, with 6 bases left in between. Germline CDR1 reads MNHNS; CDR2 reads SASEGT. The DNA of the CDR3 is TGTGCCAGCAGTGAAATCCAAAATGAAAAACTGTTTTTT. Translation gives CASSEIQNEKLFF.

This chain connects TRBV7-2 to TRBJ1-3; D not resolved. The CDR3 covers 16 residues. Trimming took off 4 bases at V and 3 bases at J, with 16 bases between the two ends. The germline V gene has CDR1 SGHTA and CDR2 FQGNSA. The CDR3 DNA reads TGTGCCAGCAGCTCCTCGGGAAAAAGAGGTGGAAACACCATATATTTT. Its translation is CASSSSGKRGGNTIYF. The full variable domain, its missing parts supplied by reference TRBV7-2 and TRBJ1-3, is GAGVSQSPSNKVTEKGKDVELRCDPISGHTALYWYRQSLGQGLEFLIYFQGNSAPDKSGLPSDRFSAERTGGSVSTLTIQRTQQEDSAVYLCASSSSGKRGGNTIYFGEGSWLTVV.

This chain links TRBV6-6 with TRBJ2-1; 11 positions match TRBD2. Germline V gene lookup returns CDR1 MNHNY and CDR2 SVGAGI (reference sequence). Trimming took 4 bases from V and 7 from J; bases not matched to a gene: 3. The CDR3 is 14 amino acids. The CDR3: CASSSGTSGNEQFF. The CDR3 DNA is TGTGCCAGCAGTTCAGGGACTAGCGGTAATGAGCAGTTCTTC.

The chain links TRBV5-1 to TRBJ1-1; unclear D gene. This CDR3 has 13 residues. CDR1 and CDR2 (germline): SGHRS, YFSETQ. V gave up 0 bases and J gave up 4 bases, with 7 bases separating them. For the CDR3, the DNA is TGCGCCAGCAGCTTGGCCAGTGTCACTGAAGCTTTCTTT. The encoded protein is CASSLASVTEAFF.

The J gene is TRBJ2-7, the V gene TRBV2, with D maybe TRBD2 (5 bases). This CDR3 has 14 residues. Germline V gives CDR1 SNHLY, CDR2 FYNNEI. The V gene lost 4 bases and the J gene lost 4 bases, with 14 bases spanning the gap. This chain's CDR3 is CASSVSGVPYEQYF. DNA of the CDR3: TGTGCCAGCAGTGTGTCCGGGGTCCCTTACGAGCAGTACTTC. The variable domain in full, with the rest retrieved from reference TRBV2 and TRBJ2-7, is EPEVTQTPSHQVTQMGQEVILRCVPISNHLYFYWYRQILGQKVEFLVSFYNNEISEKSEIFDDQFSVERPDGSNFTLKIRSTKLEDSAMYFCASSVSGVPYEQYFGPGTRLTVT.

This clone was seen a few times. The V gene is TRBV27, the J gene TRBJ1-5; possibly TRBD1 for D (5 bases). The CDR3 sequence is 17 residues long. Germline V gives CDR1 MNHEY, CDR2 SMNVEV (reference sequence). Deletions cut 5 bases from V and 0 bases from J, with 17 bases between. The CDR3 DNA follows: TGTGCCAGCAGTCCGTACCCGACAGCGTATAGCAATCAGCCCCAGCATTTT. The encoded protein is CASSPYPTAYSNQPQHF.

In the case of this clone: One end of the junction varies from germline; a read error may be responsible. The chain joins TRBV15 to TRBJ1-6; unclear D gene. Germline V gene data show CDR1 as LNHNV and CDR2 as YYDKDF (reference sequence). The CDR3 is 13 amino acids. The CDR3 spells CATSRDMRDSGSF. Written as DNA, the CDR3 is TGTGCCACCAGCAGAGATATGAGGGATTCCGGGAGCTTT.

This clone showed up just once. The chain couples TRBV11-2 to TRBJ2-4; TRBD1 agrees at 7 bases. Germline V gene sequence: CDR1 SGHAT, CDR2 FQNNGV. Trimming at V came to 3 bases and at J to 2 bases, leaving 4 bases not matched to a gene. The CDR3 consists of 15 residues. As DNA, the CDR3 is TGTGCCAGCAGCTTCACGACAGGGACCAAAAACATTCAGTACTTC. Translated: CASSFTTGTKNIQYF.

The chain employs TRBV19 and TRBJ1-6; D might be TRBD1 (6 bases). There are 15 residues in the CDR3. Deletions cut 7 bases from V and 17 bases from J, with 27 bases between. Germline V gene lookup returns CDR1 LNHDA and CDR2 SQIVND (reference sequence). CDR3 nucleotides: TGTGCCAGTACCCCCTCCACCCCGACAGGCGACAAGGTCCACTTT. Translation gives CASTPSTPTGDKVHF. Combining the CDR3 with reference TRBV19 and TRBJ1-6 gives the whole variable domain DGGITQSPKYLFRKEGQNVTLSCEQNLNHDAMYWYRQDPGQGLRLIYYSQIVNDFQKGDIAEGYSVSREKKESFPLTVTSAQKNPTAFYLCASTPSTPTGDKVHFGNGTRLTVT.

V usage is TRBV15 and J usage is TRBJ2-3; D is perhaps TRBD2 (5 bases). CDR1 is LNHNV, CDR2 YYDKDF, per germline (reference sequence). The V gene lost 3 bases and the J gene lost 0 bases, with 10 bases spanning the gap. The length of the CDR3 is 15 residues. This CDR3 reads CATSSSRGSTDTQYF. The CDR3 nucleotides are TGTGCCACCAGCAGTTCACGGGGTAGCACAGATACGCAGTATTTT.

This chain joins TRBV19 and TRBJ2-7; 13 bases map to TRBD2. CDR1 is LNHDA, CDR2 SQIVND, per germline (reference sequence). The V and J ends lost 8 bases and 6 bases, in that order; junction bases with no gene match: 7. CDR3 length: 14 amino acids. This CDR3 is CASSTSGGAREQYF. The CDR3 nucleotides read TGTGCCAGTTCAACTAGCGGGGGGGCCCGCGAGCAGTACTTC.

V usage is TRBV2 and J usage is TRBJ2-3; TRBD2 matches 8 bases. V lost 4 bases, J lost 4 bases, and 7 bases stayed unmatched. This CDR3 comprises 15 residues. Germline V lookup: CDR1 SNHLY, CDR2 FYNNEI. CDR3 amino acids: CASSGVPGGADTQYF. Here the CDR3 DNA reads TGTGCCAGCAGTGGGGTCCCGGGAGGGGCAGATACGCAGTATTTT.

This chain links TRBV5-1 with TRBJ2-3; possible D gene TRBD2, 7 bases. The V gene's germline CDR1 is SGHRS and CDR2 YFSETQ. Trimming removed 6 bases from V and 6 bases from J, with 17 bases in between. This CDR3 comprises 14 residues. The CDR3 here is CASTKGGGADTQYF. In DNA, the CDR3 is TGCGCCAGCACCAAAGGGGGGGGAGCCGATACGCAGTATTTT.

The chain employs TRBV5-6 and TRBJ2-7; 7 bases align to TRBD1. Per germline, CDR1 SGHDT and CDR2 YYEEEE. V lost 4 bases, J lost 2 bases, and 6 bases stayed unmatched. CDR3 length: 14 amino acids. DNA for the CDR3: TGTGCCAGCAGCGGCTCCGGGACAGCCTACGAGCAGTACTTC. Translating gives CASSGSGTAYEQYF.

The chain uses TRBV15 and TRBJ1-4, with D uncertain. This CDR3 region has 13 residues. Germline V gene data show CDR1 as LNHNV and CDR2 as YYDKDF (reference sequence). Between the trimmed V and J ends, which lost 2 bases and 8 bases, there was a span of 9 bases. CDR3 in DNA: TGTGCCACCAGCAGACCCAAATCAGAAAAACTGTTTTTT. Translated: CATSRPKSEKLFF.

The rearrangement uses TRBV5-4 and TRBJ2-2; 8 bases line up with TRBD1. J gave up 5 bases and V 7 bases, and 7 bases lay outside the gene matches. Per the germline V gene, CDR1 is SGHNT and CDR2 is YYREEE (reference sequence). The CDR3 covers 14 residues. DNA of the CDR3: TGTGCCAGCCAGACAGGGGAGCTAACCGGGGAGCTGTTTTTT. Translation: CASQTGELTGELFF.

J is TRBJ2-7 and V is TRBV28, with 11 bases identical to TRBD1. In germline, CDR1 is MDHEN, CDR2 SYDVKM. With 6 bases clipped from V and 6 bases from J, the junction kept 10 bases outside the gene matches. CDR3 length equals 15 residues. The CDR3 DNA is TGTGCCAGCAGAGCCGGGACAGGGGGATTTGGCGAGCAGTACGTC. Translation gives CASRAGTGGFGEQYV.

The sample holds a few counts of this clone. CDR3 DNA: TGTGCAAGTCGCTTTAGGAATAGGGGGACTGAAGCTTTCTTT. It specifies CASRFRNRGTEAFF. This chain connects TRBV12-2 to TRBJ1-1; TRBD1, the D gene given by the table, was not confirmed from the DNA. TRBV12-2 is classified as a pseudogene. This CDR3 is 14 amino acids long.

The chain couples TRBV11-2 to TRBJ1-4; TRBD1 agrees at 7 bases. V lost 5 bases and J lost 5; bases outside the gene matches: 8. The CDR3 is 15 residues long. Per the germline V gene, CDR1 is SGHAT and CDR2 is FQNNGV. CDR3 amino acids: CASSTPGTANEKLFF. The CDR3 bases are TGTGCCAGCAGCACCCCCGGGACAGCAAATGAAAAACTGTTTTTT.

This chain connects TRBV6-1 to TRBJ1-5; 9 bases line up with TRBD1. The CDR3 spans 16 residues. Germline V gene lookup returns CDR1 MNHNS and CDR2 SASEGT. Trimming took 4 bases from V and 4 from J; bases not matched to a gene: 8. CDR3 sequence (DNA): TGTGCCAGCAGTGCGACGGACAGGGGATGGAATCAGCCCCAGCATTTT. Translation: CASSATDRGWNQPQHF.

This clone appeared once. This chain uses TRBV21-1 with TRBJ2-7; TRBD1 is taken as the D call from the table, unchecked against the DNA. TRBV21-1 is listed as a pseudogene. The CDR3 has 19 amino acids. In nucleotides, the CDR3 is TGTGCCAGCAGCAAAGGGTCTCGATTTAACACAGGGGGCACAGGCGAGCAGTACGTC. Translated, it gives CASSKGSRFNTGGTGEQYV.

V is TRBV30 and J is TRBJ1-6; no clear D. This CDR3 contains 15 residues. V lost 2 bases to trimming and J lost 9 bases, with 17 bases between them. CDR1 is GTSNPN and CDR2 is SVGIG in the germline V gene (reference sequence). The CDR3 DNA reads TGTGCCTGGAGTAAAAAGACCCTGAGGGTTTCACCCCTCCACTTT. Protein: CAWSKKTLRVSPLHF.